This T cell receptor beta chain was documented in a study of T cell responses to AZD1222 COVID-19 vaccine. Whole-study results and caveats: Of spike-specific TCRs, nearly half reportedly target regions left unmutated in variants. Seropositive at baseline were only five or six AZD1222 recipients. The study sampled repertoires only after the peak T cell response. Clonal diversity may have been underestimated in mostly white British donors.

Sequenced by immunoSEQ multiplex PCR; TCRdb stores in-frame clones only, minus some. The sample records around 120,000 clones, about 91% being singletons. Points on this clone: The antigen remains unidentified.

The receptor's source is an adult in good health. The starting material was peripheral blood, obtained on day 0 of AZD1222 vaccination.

CDR3 bases: TGTGCCAGCAGCTTCGGGTCCTCCTACGAGCAGTACTTC. Protein product: CASSFGSSYEQYF. V is TRBV7-2 and J is TRBJ2-7, with no clear D. Germline CDR1 and CDR2: SGHTA and FQGNSA. This CDR3 is 13 amino acids long. Deletions cut 3 bases from V and 0 bases from J, with 6 bases between.